The rows below give T cell receptor beta chains drawn from one sample of a study of shared clonotypes between healthy human individuals. Some clones are missing from TCRdb's copy, which holds only in-frame ones; the method was immunoSEQ multiplex PCR. The sample records about 710,000 clones, approximately 73% being singletons. The sequenced sample was memory CD4+ T cells sorted from blood. The receptors here all came from a woman in her thirties in good health. The CDR3 runs from the conserved cysteine through the conserved F or W. The D gene is left open where the match is weak. Expanded clones are given a class, and other clones once, few, many or no size at all.

TRBV19	TRBD2	TRBJ2-1	once	CASTTRTSGSNEQFF	TGTGCCAGTACCACTCGGACTAGCGGGAGCAATGAGCAGTTCTTC
TRBV28	TRBD1	TRBJ1-2	once	CASSSLRTGFYGYTF	TGTGCCAGCAGTTCCCTTCGGACAGGTTTTTATGGCTACACCTTC
TRBV5-4	.	TRBJ2-1	few	CASSYPTAAVEQFF	TGTGCCAGCAGCTACCCAACGGCGGCGGTCGAGCAGTTCTTC
TRBV6-1	.	TRBJ2-7	.	CASSTWANSYEQYF	TGTGCCAGCAGTACGTGGGCCAACTCCTACGAGCAGTACTTC
TRBV18	.	TRBJ1-1	.	CASSPPVSGLTEAFF	TGTGCCAGCTCACCACCTGTATCGGGGCTGACTGAAGCTTTCTTT
TRBV7-9	.	TRBJ2-2	.	CASSSRLGGELFF	TGTGCCAGCAGTTCCCGATTGGGTGGGGAGCTGTTTTTT
TRBV28	.	TRBJ1-3	.	CASSLLNSGNTIYF	TGTGCCAGCAGCCTACTTAACTCTGGAAACACCATATATTTT
TRBV6-1	.	TRBJ2-5	.	CASRSGDTQETQYF	TGTGCCAGCAGAAGCGGGGACACCCAAGAGACCCAGTACTTC
TRBV9	.	TRBJ2-5	once	CASSVGTQGETQYF	TGTGCCAGCAGCGTAGGGACACAGGGAGAGACCCAGTACTTC
TRBV7-6	.	TRBJ2-7	.	CASSSRSIEQYF	TGTGCCAGCAGCTCCAGATCCATCGAGCAGTACTTC
TRBV7-9	TRBD2	TRBJ2-7	.	CASSLAGTSNEQYF	TGTGCCAGCAGCTTAGCCGGGACTAGCAACGAGCAGTACTTC
TRBV19	.	TRBJ2-7	.	CASMLRDGYEQYF	TGTGCCAGTATGTTAAGGGATGGCTACGAGCAGTACTTC
TRBV15	.	TRBJ1-2	few	CATSRDPEGYTF	TGTGCCACCAGCAGAGACCCGGAGGGCTACACCTTC
TRBV11-2	TRBD2	TRBJ2-7	.	CASTFRAGLEAYEQYF	TGTGCCAGCACCTTCAGGGCCGGACTAGAAGCCTACGAGCAGTACTTC
TRBV10-3	TRBD1	TRBJ2-7	.	CAISTGTAYEQYF	TGTGCCATCAGCACCGGGACAGCCTACGAGCAGTACTTC
TRBV10-1	.	TRBJ2-2	few	CASSESGDTGELFF	TGCGCCAGCAGTGAGTCTGGGGACACCGGGGAGCTGTTTTTT
TRBV6-1	.	TRBJ1-5	many	CASSGKRQARDQPQHF	TGTGCCAGCAGTGGAAAAAGACAGGCGAGGGATCAGCCCCAGCATTTT
TRBV6-6	TRBD1	TRBJ2-7	.	CASRDPQGAVYEQYF	TGTGCCAGCAGAGACCCGCAGGGGGCGGTTTACGAGCAGTACTTC
TRBV29-1	.	TRBJ1-1	.	CSVVKPGLLNTEAFF	TGCAGCGTTGTCAAACCGGGACTTCTGAACACTGAAGCTTTCTTT
TRBV4-2	.	TRBJ2-2	once	CASRHSANTGELFF	TGTGCCAGCAGGCACAGCGCGAACACCGGGGAGCTGTTTTTT
TRBV7-2	.	TRBJ2-5	.	CASSFYTQETQYF	TGTGCCAGCAGCTTTTACACGCAAGAGACCCAGTACTTC
TRBV28	.	TRBJ2-3	.	CASSSRLLYTDTQYF	TGTGCCAGCAGTTCGAGACTACTTTACACAGATACGCAGTATTTT
TRBV28	.	TRBJ2-7	few	CASRPQGGSTYEQYF	TGTGCCAGCAGGCCACAGGGGGGGTCAACCTACGAGCAGTACTTC
TRBV5-4	TRBD1	TRBJ2-3	.	CASSLRGPDTQYF	TGTGCCAGCAGCTTGAGGGGGCCAGATACGCAGTATTTT
TRBV6-5	.	TRBJ1-1	few	CASSNLRNTEAFF	TGTGCCAGCAGCAACCTAAGGAACACTGAAGCTTTCTTT
TRBV18	.	TRBJ2-7	.	CASSPRVQGEQYF	TGTGCCAGCTCACCAAGGGTACAGGGTGAGCAGTACTTC
TRBV5-1	.	TRBJ1-2	few	CASSVEGGQNGYTF	TGCGCCAGCAGCGTTGAAGGGGGTCAGAATGGCTACACCTTC
TRBV10-3	.	TRBJ2-3	.	CAIRSTDTQYF	TGTGCCATCAGGAGCACAGATACGCAGTATTTT
TRBV6-6	TRBD2	TRBJ2-1	.	CASRSTSGSGNEQFF	TGTGCCAGCAGATCCACTAGCGGGAGCGGTAATGAGCAGTTCTTC
TRBV10-3	.	TRBJ1-3	.	CAISGQATGNTIYF	TGTGCCATCAGTGGTCAGGCAACTGGAAACACCATATATTTT
TRBV6-6	.	TRBJ1-5	many	CASSSGQPQHF	TGTGCCAGCAGTTCGGGTCAGCCCCAGCATTTT
TRBV6-1	.	TRBJ1-1	.	CASSETRTAEAFF	TGTGCCAGCAGTGAAACCCGGACAGCCGAAGCTTTCTTT
TRBV14	.	TRBJ1-1	once	CASSQAYRANTEAFF	TGTGCCAGCAGCCAAGCTTATCGGGCGAACACTGAAGCTTTCTTT
TRBV6-1	.	TRBJ2-3	.	CASLGGDTQYF	TGTGCCAGCCTAGGGGGAGATACGCAGTATTTT
TRBV10-3	.	TRBJ2-5	.	CAISQGQLETQYF	TGTGCCATCAGCCAAGGACAGTTAGAGACCCAGTACTTC
TRBV5-8	TRBD2	TRBJ2-3	.	CASSPRTSGANTQYF	TGTGCCAGCAGCCCCAGGACTAGCGGGGCTAATACGCAGTATTTT
TRBV5-4	.	TRBJ1-1	.	CASSLEGGITEAFF	TGTGCCAGCAGCTTAGAGGGGGGGATCACTGAAGCTTTCTTT
TRBV2	.	TRBJ1-2	.	CASRGDIYRYGYTF	TGTGCCAGCAGAGGGGACATCTACCGCTATGGCTACACCTTC
TRBV4-1	TRBD2	TRBJ2-1	.	CASRAVGTSGSNEQFF	TGCGCCAGCAGAGCTGTCGGGACTAGCGGGAGCAATGAGCAGTTCTTC